Listed here are 31 T cell receptor beta chains from one sample, sequenced in a study of blood T cell repertoires in COVID-19. TCRdb's table, derived via immunoSEQ multiplex PCR, lists solely in-frame clones and lacks some. The data show about 200,000 clones, around three quarters seen once. Sequencing input: PBMCs or T cells enriched from blood (not recorded which). These receptors were taken from a woman aged 45-65 years with acute COVID-19.

Remarks on this clone: The sample has other DNA sequences that encode this CDR3 too. The V and J genes are TRBV6-5 and TRBJ2-7, with 9 positions matching TRBD1. CDR1 is MNHEY and CDR2 is SVGAGI in the germline V gene. The CDR3 contains 15 residues. Trimming at V came to 0 bases and at J to 2 bases, leaving 2 bases not matched to a gene. The CDR3 DNA sequence: TGTGCCAGCAGTTACTCGGGGACAGGGACCTACGAGCAGTACGTC. It yields the protein CASSYSGTGTYEQYV.

This clone has only a few counts. The rearrangement links TRBV19 to TRBJ2-6; D is undetermined. Germline CDR1 is LNHDA and CDR2 is SQIVND (reference sequence). V gave up 6 bases and J gave up 0 bases, with 15 bases separating them. The CDR3 length is 17 residues. Here the CDR3 DNA reads TGTGCCAGTAGCGGCAGGCTTACGAACTCTGGGGCCAACGTCCTGACTTTC. Translating gives CASSGRLTNSGANVLTF.

The chain combines TRBV27 with TRBJ1-2, with a weak D call TRBD1 (6 bases). V was clipped by 5 bases and J by 5 bases, with 21 bases between them. Germline lookup yields CDR1 MNHEY and CDR2 SMNVEV (reference sequence). The CDR3 runs to 16 residues. Here the CDR3 reads CASSPYPPRQGYGYTF. The CDR3, as DNA: TGTGCCAGCAGTCCATACCCGCCGAGGCAGGGGTATGGCTACACCTTC.

The sample holds a few counts of this clone. This CDR3 is CASSLERAGTSVTQYF. The DNA of the CDR3 is TGTGCCAGCAGCCTCGAGAGGGCAGGTACTTCGGTGACCCAGTACTTC. J is TRBJ2-5 and V is TRBV4-2, with D perhaps TRBD2 (5 bases). Trimming pared 4 bases from V and 7 bases from J, leaving 22 bases between. The CDR3 is 16 amino acids. Germline-derived CDR1 and CDR2 are LGHNA and YNFKEQ.

The chain joins TRBV7-9 to TRBJ1-1; TRBD1 matches at 8 bases. J was trimmed by 7 bases and V by 3 bases; bases with no gene match: 13. Germline CDR1 SEHNR, CDR2 FQNEAQ (reference sequence). This CDR3 is built from 16 residues. As DNA, the CDR3 is TGTGCCAGCAGCTTCTTCAGGGGGCAAATCTTCAGTGAAGCTTTCTTT. Its translation: CASSFFRGQIFSEAFF. Based on the CDR3 plus reference TRBV7-9 and TRBJ1-1, the full variable domain is DTGVSQNPRHKITKRGQNVTFRCDPISEHNRLYWYRQTLGQGPEFLTYFQNEAQLEKSRLLSDRFSAERPKGSFSTLEIQRTEQGDSAMYLCASSFFRGQIFSEAFFGQGTRLTVV.

This clone was counted only a few times. The chain's CDR3 is CATKGEITGELFF. DNA of the CDR3: TGTGCCACCAAGGGGGAGATCACCGGGGAGCTGTTTTTT. The chain recombines TRBV24-1 with TRBJ2-2, with a possible D match to TRBD1 (6 bases). Germline CDR1 reads KGHDR; CDR2 reads SFDVKD. CDR3 length: 13 amino acids. With 8 bases removed from V and 4 bases from J, the gap between germline ends came to 10 bases.

The V gene is TRBV7-9, the J gene TRBJ2-1, with D possibly TRBD1 on 6 matching bases. V was clipped by 5 bases and J by 1 base, with 12 bases between them. Looked up from germline, CDR1 is SEHNR and CDR2 is FQNEAQ (reference sequence). The CDR3 covers 15 residues. The CDR3 loop reads CASSPGTTSYNEQFF. Written as DNA, the CDR3 is TGTGCCAGCAGCCCCGGGACAACTTCCTACAATGAGCAGTTCTTC.

This clone showed up just once. The genes are TRBV18 and TRBJ1-5, with 9 bases fitting TRBD1. Per germline, CDR1 KGHSH and CDR2 LQKENI. V lost 5 bases to trimming and J lost 7 bases; unmatched junction nucleotides: 9. The CDR3 covers 15 residues. The CDR3 sequence: CASSEAGTGSQPQHF. The CDR3 nucleotides are TGTGCCAGCTCAGAGGCCGGGACAGGGTCCCAGCCCCAGCATTTT. The full variable domain, its missing parts supplied by reference TRBV18 and TRBJ1-5, is NAGVMQNPRHLVRRRGQEARLRCSPMKGHSHVYWYRQLPEEGLKFMVYLQKENIIDESGMPKERFSAEFPKEGPSILRIQQVVRGDSAAYFCASSEAGTGSQPQHFGDGTRLSIL.

CDR3 sequence: CASSYLQGVNEKLFF. The CDR3, as DNA: TGTGCCAGCAGTTACTTACAGGGAGTAAATGAAAAACTGTTTTTT. V gene TRBV6-5 combines with J gene TRBJ1-4, with a possible D match to TRBD1 (6 bases). Germline V gives CDR1 MNHEY, CDR2 SVGAGI. The length of the CDR3 is 15 residues. V lost 1 base and J lost 5, with 11 bases in between.

This CDR3 is CASSGGTGPGELFF. As DNA, the CDR3 is TGTGCCAGCAGCGGGGGGACAGGGCCCGGGGAGCTGTTTTTT. The chain combines TRBV5-4 with TRBJ2-2, with 9 bases lining up with TRBD1. V was clipped by 4 bases and J by 6 bases; unmatched bases: 4. The CDR3 is made up of 14 amino acids. CDR1 SGHNT and CDR2 YYREEE come from the germline V gene (reference sequence). The whole variable domain, filled in from reference TRBV5-4 and TRBJ2-2, reads ETGVTQSPTHLIKTRGQQVTLRCSSQSGHNTVSWYQQALGQGPQFIFQYYREEENGRGNFPPRFSGLQFPNYSSELNVNALELDDSALYLCASSGGTGPGELFFGEGSRLTVL.

The genes are TRBV19 and TRBJ1-5; 7 nucleotides line up with TRBD1. The V gene's germline CDR1 is LNHDA and CDR2 SQIVND (reference sequence). V dropped 5 bases and J dropped 7; count of bases not matched to a gene: 8. The CDR3 has 14 amino acids. The DNA of the CDR3 is TGTGCCAGTAGTGCCCGGACAGGTCAACAGCCCCAGCATTTT. Amino acid sequence: CASSARTGQQPQHF.

In DNA, the CDR3 is TGTGCCAGCAGCTCGGGGTCAGAGACCCAGTACTTC. This sequence encodes CASSSGSETQYF. The V call is TRBV11-3, the J call TRBJ2-5; a possible D gene is TRBD2 (5 bases). The CDR3 runs to 12 residues. Germline assignment: CDR1 SGHNT and CDR2 YENEEA. The V and J ends lost 4 bases and 4 bases respectively, with 7 bases between them.

The chain uses TRBV10-1 and TRBJ2-3; 10 bases fit TRBD1. The CDR3 runs 14 residues. Per the germline V gene, CDR1 is WNHNN and CDR2 is SYGVQD (reference sequence). Trimming cost V 10 bases and J 5 bases; bases outside gene matches: 9. The CDR3 DNA reads TGCGCCACCATGGGACAGGGGCCGGAAGATACGCAGTATTTT. Its protein product is CATMGQGPEDTQYF.

The chain carries TRBV6-6 and TRBJ1-1, with TRBD1 matching over 8 bases. The CDR3 totals 17 residues. V was clipped by 5 bases and J by 4 bases; unmatched bases: 15. CDR1 MNHNY and CDR2 SVGAGI come from the germline V gene (reference sequence). This chain's CDR3 is CASSPPQGRGRATEAFF. For the CDR3, the DNA is TGTGCCAGCAGTCCCCCTCAGGGCAGGGGGCGAGCCACTGAAGCTTTCTTT.

The V call is TRBV2, the J call TRBJ2-2, with 7 bases fitting TRBD2. The V gene end was trimmed by 9 bases and the J gene end by 0 bases; junction bases not matched to a gene: 7. Looked up from germline, CDR1 is SNHLY and CDR2 is FYNNEI. This CDR3 has 15 amino acids. CDR3 in amino acids: CASGGGTANTGELFF. In DNA, the CDR3 is TGTGCCAGTGGGGGGGGAACAGCGAACACCGGGGAGCTGTTTTTT.

The chain carries TRBV30 and TRBJ2-3, with D possibly TRBD2 on 6 matching bases. The V gene lost 2 bases and the J gene lost 1 base, with 13 bases spanning the gap. The CDR3 is 15 amino acids. Germline loops: CDR1 GTSNPN, CDR2 SVGIG (reference sequence). The DNA of the CDR3 is TGTGCCTGGAGTAAAGGGGACTCAGGCACAGATACGCAGTATTTT. It is translated as CAWSKGDSGTDTQYF.

The chain carries TRBV15 and TRBJ1-1; 7 bases fit TRBD1. Germline lookup yields CDR1 LNHNV and CDR2 YYDKDF (reference sequence). The CDR3 length is 13 residues. With 0 bases clipped from V and 10 bases from J, the junction kept 5 bases outside the gene matches. CDR3: CATSRDPGGGAFF. CDR3 sequence (DNA): TGTGCCACCAGCAGAGACCCAGGGGGAGGAGCTTTCTTT.

V usage is TRBV28 and J usage is TRBJ1-2, with TRBD1 as a possible D gene (5 bases). CDR1 is MDHEN and CDR2 is SYDVKM in the germline V gene. This CDR3 region has 14 residues. Trimming took 5 bases from V and 4 from J, leaving 14 bases between them. In DNA form, the CDR3 reads TGTGCCAGCAGTACAACCGGGACTCCCTATGGCTACACCTTC. This codes for CASSTTGTPYGYTF.

This rearrangement joins TRBV5-1 to TRBJ1-6; D is undetermined. Germline V gene data show CDR1 as SGHRS and CDR2 as YFSETQ. Trimming cost V 0 bases and J 6 bases, with 7 bases left between them. This CDR3 spans 14 amino acids. Written as DNA, the CDR3 is TGCGCCAGCAGCTTGGGAGGCCCTAATTCACCCCTCCACTTT. Its translation: CASSLGGPNSPLHF.

The rearrangement joins TRBV3-1 (or the pseudogene TRBV3-2) to TRBJ2-2; the D gene is possibly TRBD2 (6 bases). V lost 1 base to trimming and J lost 1 base, with 7 bases between them. Per germline, CDR1 LGHDT and CDR2 YNNKEL (reference sequence). The CDR3 extends over 15 amino acids. The CDR3 spells CASSQAGVNTGELFF. CDR3 sequence (DNA): TGTGCCAGCAGCCAAGCGGGGGTGAACACCGGGGAGCTGTTTTTT.

This clone was counted only a few times. The gene calls are TRBV7-8 and TRBJ1-4; TRBD1 aligns across 8 bases. With V trimmed by 10 bases and J by 8 bases, 9 bases remained unmatched. The CDR3 consists of 13 residues. From germline, CDR1 is SGHVS and CDR2 FQNEAQ. CDR3 coding DNA: TGTGCCACCACAGGGGGGGCAGGGGAAAAACTGTTTTTT. Translation gives CATTGGAGEKLFF.

This clone was detected only a few times. The CDR3 region is CASSLVGTLEAFF. The CDR3 nucleotides read TGCGCCAGCAGCTTGGTAGGGACACTTGAAGCTTTCTTT. V and J are TRBV5-1 and TRBJ1-1; maybe TRBD1 (6 bases). The CDR3 extends over 13 amino acids. Trimming cost V 0 bases and J 7 bases, with 10 bases left between them. Germline assignment: CDR1 SGHRS and CDR2 YFSETQ.

This clone has at least ten counts. The rearrangement uses TRBV7-2 and TRBJ1-1, with 10 bases identical to TRBD1. The CDR3 contains 16 residues. Germline CDR1 is SGHTA and CDR2 is FQGNSA. Trimming at V came to 5 bases and at J to 8 bases, leaving 14 bases not matched to a gene. Here the CDR3 reads CASSLTPTGGGVEAFF. CDR3 DNA: TGTGCCAGCAGCCTGACTCCGACAGGGGGCGGAGTAGAAGCTTTCTTT.

The chain employs TRBV28 and TRBJ2-7; 8 bases match TRBD2. The germline CDR1 and CDR2 sequences are MDHEN and SYDVKM. The CDR3 contains 12 residues. This CDR3 is CASGGVQGEQYV. Here the CDR3 DNA reads TGTGCTTCCGGGGGGGTACAGGGTGAGCAGTACGTC.

The genes are TRBV7-2 and TRBJ2-1, with 7 bases fitting TRBD2. With 2 bases clipped from V and 3 bases from J, the junction kept 7 bases outside the gene matches. Per germline, CDR1 SGHTA and CDR2 FQGNSA. This CDR3 is 16 amino acids long. As DNA, the CDR3 is TGTGCCAGCAGCTTAAAGAGGAGCGGGGTCTACAATGAGCAGTTCTTC. Translating it yields CASSLKRSGVYNEQFF.

V gene TRBV27 combines with J gene TRBJ1-1; possible D gene TRBD1, 6 bases. Deletions cut 8 bases from V and 3 bases from J, with 19 bases between. Per germline, CDR1 MNHEY and CDR2 SMNVEV (reference sequence). The CDR3 has 15 residues. CDR3 DNA: TGTGCCAGCGGTACAGGGTATGTGGGAGACACTGAAGCTTTCTTT. Its protein is CASGTGYVGDTEAFF.

The V gene is TRBV28, the J gene TRBJ1-1; D possibly corresponds to TRBD1 (6 bases). This CDR3 is built from 14 residues. V dropped 5 bases and J dropped 10 bases, with 20 bases sitting between them. CDR1 and CDR2 (germline): MDHEN, SYDVKM. The CDR3 reads CASSIRQAPSGAFF. DNA for the CDR3: TGTGCCAGCAGTATCCGACAGGCCCCCAGCGGAGCTTTCTTT.

The chain combines TRBV6-5 with TRBJ2-6; no clear D. CDR3 length: 15 amino acids. The ends were cut back, 2 bases at V and 2 bases at J, with 7 bases in the middle. CDR1 is MNHEY, CDR2 SVGAGI, per germline. Here the CDR3 reads CASSYVQAGANVLTF. The CDR3 DNA reads TGTGCCAGCAGTTACGTGCAGGCTGGGGCCAACGTCCTGACTTTC.

This chain connects TRBV6-5 to TRBJ2-3, with TRBD1 matching 8 bases. Per the germline V gene, CDR1 is MNHEY and CDR2 is SVGAGI. The CDR3 totals 14 residues. J was trimmed by 6 bases and V by 8 bases; bases with no gene match: 10. CDR3 protein: CASWIGQGSDTQYF. CDR3 DNA sequence: TGTGCCAGCTGGATAGGACAGGGTTCTGATACGCAGTATTTT.

The chain links TRBV9 to TRBJ1-6, with D perhaps matching TRBD1 (6 bases). The germline CDR1 and CDR2 sequences are SGDLS and YYNGEE. The CDR3 has 14 amino acids. Trimming pared 6 bases from V and 6 bases from J, leaving 13 bases between. In DNA form, the CDR3 reads TGTGCCAGCACCGGACAGAGCATTAATTCACCCCTCCACTTT. Amino acid sequence: CASTGQSINSPLHF.

The V call is TRBV28, the J call TRBJ1-2; TRBD1 matches at 8 bases. Looked up from germline, CDR1 is MDHEN and CDR2 is SYDVKM. This CDR3 spans 16 amino acids. V lost 5 bases and J lost 2; bases outside the gene matches: 10. CDR3 DNA: TGTGCCAGCAGTCGTCCACCGGGACAGGAGAACTATGGCTACACCTTC. It translates to CASSRPPGQENYGYTF.